A selection of T cell receptor beta chains follows, all from one sample in a study of shared clonotypes between healthy human individuals. The assay was immunoSEQ multiplex PCR, and TCRdb's table has in-frame clones only and misses some. The table records about 2.4 million clones, roughly 92% of them present only once. The sequencing sample was made of naive CD4+ T cells sorted from blood. The source of these receptors is a man between 18 and 35 years old in good health. Each CDR3 is given with its conserved first and last residue. The D gene is left open where the match is weak. Clone size is shown for a subset of rows, as once, few, many or a class of expanded clone.

j_gene	v_gene	abundance	d_gene	CDR3nt	CDR3aa
TRBJ2-3	TRBV15	-	-	TGTGCCACCAGCAGAGATCGGACTAGCACAGATACGCAGTATTTT	CATSRDRTSTDTQYF
TRBJ1-2	TRBV13	-	-	TGTGCCAGCAGCTCCCCGGGGCGTAACTATGGCTACACCTTC	CASSSPGRNYGYTF
TRBJ1-5	TRBV9	-	-	TGTGCCAGCAGCGCCACAGCCCTGGCTCAGCCCCAGCATTTT	CASSATALAQPQHF
TRBJ2-5	TRBV4-3	-	TRBD1	TGCGCCAGCAGCCAGGGTCAACAGGGGGGCGAGACCCAGTACTTC	CASSQGQQGGETQYF
TRBJ1-3	TRBV6-5	-	-	TGTGCCAGCAGTTACGGGGGCGACTCTGGAAACACCATATATTTT	CASSYGGDSGNTIYF
TRBJ2-7	TRBV19	-	TRBD2	TGTGCCAGTAGCGGAACTAGCGGGGGTTTCTACGAGCAGTACTTC	CASSGTSGGFYEQYF
TRBJ1-5	TRBV29-1	-	TRBD1	TGCAGCGTTGTGATCGGGACAGGGGGCAGCAATCAGCCCCAGCATTTT	CSVVIGTGGSNQPQHF
TRBJ2-5	TRBV5-4	-	TRBD2	TGTGCCAGCAGGCGAACCGGGGGGGCCGGGGAGACCCAGTACTTC	CASRRTGGAGETQYF
TRBJ2-1	TRBV6-1	once	TRBD2	TGTGCCAGCAGCGTAATTAGCGGGGGGGCGGCCCTAAGGTTCTTC	CASSVISGGAALRFF
TRBJ2-7	TRBV11-2	-	-	TGTGCCAGCAGCTTGGGGAACGAGCAGTACTTC	CASSLGNEQYF
TRBJ2-2	TRBV18	-	TRBD1	TGTGCCAGCTCACTTCAGGGGGCGCTGGCCACCGGGGAGCTGTTTTTT	CASSLQGALATGELFF
TRBJ2-5	TRBV5-4	-	TRBD2	TGTGCCAGCAGCTTGGCGGGCCCTAGCGGGAGTTCAGAGACCCAGTACTTC	CASSLAGPSGSSETQYF
TRBJ1-5	TRBV27	-	-	TGTGCCAGCAGTTTAACAGGGTTCAGCAATCAGCCCCAGCATTTT	CASSLTGFSNQPQHF
TRBJ1-6	TRBV5-4	once	TRBD1	TGTGCCAGCAGCTTGGGGGACAGTGCAAATTCACCCCTCCACTTT	CASSLGDSANSPLHF
TRBJ2-2	TRBV2	-	-	TGTGCCAGCAGTGAAGAGGGGCTCACCGGGGAGCTGTTTTTT	CASSEEGLTGELFF
TRBJ1-1	TRBV5-1	-	TRBD1	TGCGCCAGCAGCTTGGGTGTGAGACAGGGCACTGAAGCTTTCTTT	CASSLGVRQGTEAFF
TRBJ2-1	TRBV6-1	-	TRBD1	TGTGCCAGCAGTGAACTCGGACAGGGGTACAATGAGCAGTTCTTC	CASSELGQGYNEQFF
TRBJ1-3	TRBV7-2	-	TRBD1	TGTGCCAGCAGCGCCAACAGGGGTCCTGGAAACACCATATATTTT	CASSANRGPGNTIYF
TRBJ2-7	TRBV6-5	-	-	TGTGCCAGCAGTTACTCGCTAGTAGTCAGCTCCTACGAGCAGTACTTC	CASSYSLVVSSYEQYF
TRBJ2-3	TRBV28	-	TRBD1	TGTGCCAGCAGTTTCCGACAGGGAGCAGATACGCAGTATTTT	CASSFRQGADTQYF
TRBJ2-5	TRBV2	-	-	TGTGCCAGCAGCGAGACGGTTCTGAACTTC	CASSETVLNF
TRBJ2-1	TRBV6-1	-	TRBD2	TGTGCCAGCAGTGATGGACTAGCGGGAAACAATGAGCAGTTCTTC	CASSDGLAGNNEQFF
TRBJ1-3	TRBV5-1	-	-	TGCGCCAGCAGGCAGGTTTTCTCTGGAAACACCATATATTTT	CASRQVFSGNTIYF
TRBJ2-7	TRBV2	-	TRBD2	TGTGCCAGCAGCGGACTAGCGGGGTACTACGAGCAGTACTTC	CASSGLAGYYEQYF
TRBJ2-3	TRBV11-2	-	TRBD2	TGTGCCAGCAGGTTAAGCGGGAGGGTCACAGATACGCAGTATTTT	CASRLSGRVTDTQYF
TRBJ2-7	TRBV5-1	-	-	TGCGCCAGCAGCTGGCCGTCCGACGGGGCGGGCGAGCAGTACTTC	CASSWPSDGAGEQYF
TRBJ2-3	TRBV5-1	-	TRBD1	TGCGCCAGCAGCTTGGGACAGGGAGTGCCAGATACGCAGTATTTT	CASSLGQGVPDTQYF